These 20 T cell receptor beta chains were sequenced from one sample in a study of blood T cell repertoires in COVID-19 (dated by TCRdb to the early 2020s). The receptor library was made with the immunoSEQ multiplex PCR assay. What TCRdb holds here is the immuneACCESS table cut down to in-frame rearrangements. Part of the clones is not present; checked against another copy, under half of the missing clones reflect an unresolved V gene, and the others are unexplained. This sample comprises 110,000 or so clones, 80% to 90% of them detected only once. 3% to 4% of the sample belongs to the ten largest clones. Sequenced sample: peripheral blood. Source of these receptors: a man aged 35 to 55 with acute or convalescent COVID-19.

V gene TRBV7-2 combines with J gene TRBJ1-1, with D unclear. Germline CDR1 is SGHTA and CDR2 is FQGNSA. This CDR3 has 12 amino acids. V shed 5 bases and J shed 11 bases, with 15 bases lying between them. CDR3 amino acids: CASSPHEVRAFF. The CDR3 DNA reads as TGTGCCAGCAGCCCCCACGAGGTGCGGGCTTTCTTT.

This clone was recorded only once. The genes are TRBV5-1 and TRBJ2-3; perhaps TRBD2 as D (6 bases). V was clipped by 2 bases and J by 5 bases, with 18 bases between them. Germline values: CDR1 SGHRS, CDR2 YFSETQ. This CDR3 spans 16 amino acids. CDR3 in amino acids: CASSLRPTGGQDTQYF. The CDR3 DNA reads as TGCGCCAGCAGCTTACGACCGACCGGGGGTCAAGATACGCAGTATTTT. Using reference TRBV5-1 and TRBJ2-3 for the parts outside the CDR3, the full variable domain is KAGVTQTPRYLIKTRGQQVTLSCSPISGHRSVSWYQQTPGQGLQFLFEYFSETQRNKGNFPGRFSGRQFSNSRSEMNVSTLELGDSALYLCASSLRPTGGQDTQYFGPGTRLTVL.

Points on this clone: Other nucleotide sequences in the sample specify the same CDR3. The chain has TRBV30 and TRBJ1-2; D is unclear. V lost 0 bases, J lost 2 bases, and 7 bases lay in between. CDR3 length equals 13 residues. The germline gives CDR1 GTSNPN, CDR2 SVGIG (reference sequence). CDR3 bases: TGTGCCTGGAGTGTTGCCGGGAACTATGGCTACACCTTC. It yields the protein CAWSVAGNYGYTF.

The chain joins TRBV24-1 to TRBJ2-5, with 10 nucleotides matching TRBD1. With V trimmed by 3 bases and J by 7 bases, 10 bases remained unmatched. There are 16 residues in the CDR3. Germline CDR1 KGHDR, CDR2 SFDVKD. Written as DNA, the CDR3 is TGTGCCACCAGTGATCTTGGGACAGGGGAGGGGGGGACCCAGTACTTC. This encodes CATSDLGTGEGGTQYF.

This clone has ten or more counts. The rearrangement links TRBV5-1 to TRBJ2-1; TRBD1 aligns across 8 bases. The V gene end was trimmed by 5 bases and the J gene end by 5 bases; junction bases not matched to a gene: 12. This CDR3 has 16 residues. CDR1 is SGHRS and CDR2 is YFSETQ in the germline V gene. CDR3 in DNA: TGCGCCAGCAGGTTTTTTGGGGCGACAGGGGACAATGAGCAGTTCTTC. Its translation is CASRFFGATGDNEQFF.

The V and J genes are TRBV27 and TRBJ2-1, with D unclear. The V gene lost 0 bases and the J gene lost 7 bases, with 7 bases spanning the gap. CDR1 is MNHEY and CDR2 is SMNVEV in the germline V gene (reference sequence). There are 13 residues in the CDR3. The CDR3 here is CASSLSGSNEQFF. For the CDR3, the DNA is TGTGCCAGCAGTTTATCCGGGTCTAATGAGCAGTTCTTC.

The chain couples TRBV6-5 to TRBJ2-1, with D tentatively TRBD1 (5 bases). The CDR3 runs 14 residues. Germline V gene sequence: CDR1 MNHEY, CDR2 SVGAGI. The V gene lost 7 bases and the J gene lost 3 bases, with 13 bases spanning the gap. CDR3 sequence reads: CASTLQGIYNEQFF. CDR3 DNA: TGTGCCAGCACGTTGCAGGGTATCTACAATGAGCAGTTCTTC.

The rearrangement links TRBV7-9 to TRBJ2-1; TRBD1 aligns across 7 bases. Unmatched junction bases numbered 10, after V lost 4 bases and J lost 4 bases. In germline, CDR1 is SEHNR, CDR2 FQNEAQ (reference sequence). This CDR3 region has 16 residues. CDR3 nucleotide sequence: TGTGCCAGCAGCTCACTTAAGGGACAGAGTTACAATGAGCAGTTCTTC. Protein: CASSSLKGQSYNEQFF.

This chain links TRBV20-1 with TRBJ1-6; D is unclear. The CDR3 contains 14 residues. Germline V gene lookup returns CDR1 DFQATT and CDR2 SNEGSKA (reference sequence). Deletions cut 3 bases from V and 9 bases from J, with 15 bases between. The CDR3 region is CSASGQGSGSPLHF. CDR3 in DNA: TGCAGTGCTAGTGGGCAAGGGAGTGGTTCACCCCTCCACTTT.

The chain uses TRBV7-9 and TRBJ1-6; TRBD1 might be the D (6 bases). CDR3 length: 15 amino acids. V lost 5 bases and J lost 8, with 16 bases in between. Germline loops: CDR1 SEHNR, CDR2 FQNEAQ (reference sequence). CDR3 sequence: CASSPLGGADSPLHF. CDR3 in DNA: TGTGCCAGCAGCCCCCTCGGGGGGGCGGATTCACCCCTCCACTTT.

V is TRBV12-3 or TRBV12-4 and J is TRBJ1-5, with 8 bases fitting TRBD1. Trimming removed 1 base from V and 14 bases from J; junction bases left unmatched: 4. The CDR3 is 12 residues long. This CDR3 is CASSLGRDRKHF. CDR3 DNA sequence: TGTGCCAGCAGTTTAGGGAGGGACAGGAAGCATTTT.

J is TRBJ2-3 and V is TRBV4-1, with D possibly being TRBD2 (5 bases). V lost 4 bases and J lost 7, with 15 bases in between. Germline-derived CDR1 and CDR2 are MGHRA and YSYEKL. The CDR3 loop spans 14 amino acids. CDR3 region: CASSRGPGENTQYF. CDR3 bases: TGCGCCAGCAGCCGAGGCCCCGGGGAGAATACGCAGTATTTT.

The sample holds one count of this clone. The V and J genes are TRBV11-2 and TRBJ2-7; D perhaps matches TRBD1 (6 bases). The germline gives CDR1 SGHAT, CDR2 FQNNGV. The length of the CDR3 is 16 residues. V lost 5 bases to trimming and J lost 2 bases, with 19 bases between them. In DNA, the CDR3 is TGTGCCAGCAGCCGCATAGCCACAGGGAAACCCTACGAGCAGTACTTC. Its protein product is CASSRIATGKPYEQYF.

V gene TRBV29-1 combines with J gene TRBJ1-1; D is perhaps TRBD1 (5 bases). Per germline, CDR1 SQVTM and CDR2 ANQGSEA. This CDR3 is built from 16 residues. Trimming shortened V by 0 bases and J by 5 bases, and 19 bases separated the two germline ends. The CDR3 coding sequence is TGCAGCGTTGAAGATCGGGTCTCAGGGTCAGGGACTGAAGCTTTCTTT. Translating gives CSVEDRVSGSGTEAFF.

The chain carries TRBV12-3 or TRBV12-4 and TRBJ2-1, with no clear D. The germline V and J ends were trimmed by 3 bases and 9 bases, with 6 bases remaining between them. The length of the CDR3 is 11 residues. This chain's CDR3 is CASSFMSEQFF. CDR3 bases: TGTGCCAGCAGTTTTATGAGTGAGCAGTTCTTC.

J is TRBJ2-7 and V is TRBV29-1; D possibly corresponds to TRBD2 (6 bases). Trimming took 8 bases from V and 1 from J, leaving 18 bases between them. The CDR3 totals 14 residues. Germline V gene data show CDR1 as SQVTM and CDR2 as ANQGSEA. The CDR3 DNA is TGCAGCCGTCACGGGGGACCCTCGTCCTACGAGCAGTACTTC. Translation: CSRHGGPSSYEQYF.

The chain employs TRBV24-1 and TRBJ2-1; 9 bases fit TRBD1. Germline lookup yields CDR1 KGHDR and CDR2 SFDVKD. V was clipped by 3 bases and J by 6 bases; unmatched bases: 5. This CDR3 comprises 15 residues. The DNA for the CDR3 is TGTGCCACCAGTGATCCGGGACAGGGATTCAATGAGCAGTTCTTC. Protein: CATSDPGQGFNEQFF.

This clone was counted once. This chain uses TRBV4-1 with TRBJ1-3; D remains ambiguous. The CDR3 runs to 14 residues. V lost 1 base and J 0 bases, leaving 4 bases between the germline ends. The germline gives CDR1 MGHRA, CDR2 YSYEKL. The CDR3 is CASSQASSGNTIYF. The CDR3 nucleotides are TGCGCCAGCAGCCAAGCCAGCTCTGGAAACACCATATATTTT.

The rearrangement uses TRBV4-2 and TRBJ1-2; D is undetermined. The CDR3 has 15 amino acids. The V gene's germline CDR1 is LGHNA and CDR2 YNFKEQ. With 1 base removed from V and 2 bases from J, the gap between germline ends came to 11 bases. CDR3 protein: CASSQVSTENYGYTF. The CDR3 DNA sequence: TGTGCCAGCAGCCAAGTCTCTACGGAGAACTATGGCTACACCTTC.

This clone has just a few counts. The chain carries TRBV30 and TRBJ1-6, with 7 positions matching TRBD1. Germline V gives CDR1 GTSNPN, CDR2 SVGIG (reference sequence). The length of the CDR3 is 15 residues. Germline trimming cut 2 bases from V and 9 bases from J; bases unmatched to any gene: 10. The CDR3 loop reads CAWSRSLQGTSPLHF. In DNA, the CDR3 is TGTGCCTGGAGTCGATCCCTACAGGGGACTTCACCCCTCCACTTT.